A selection of T cell receptor beta chains follows, all from one sample in a study of post-analysis software for immune sequencing data. One entry per CDR3 protein, called by TCRdb with MiXCR from the PCR reads. The data contain roughly 400,000 distinct CDR3 sequences, about 40% of them singletons. Sequenced input: blood. Every receptor here comes from a girl aged 2 to 10 with multiple sclerosis. The CDR3 runs from the conserved cysteine through the conserved F or W. D genes are given only for firm matches. Rows may omit the clone size; those that give it use once, few, many or a size class.

len	abundance	v_gene	j_gene	d_gene	CDR3nt	CDR3aa
14	.	TRBV6-6	TRBJ2-7	.	TGTGCCAGCATCCGGGACACAAGATCCTACGAGCAGTACTTC	CASIRDTRSYEQYF
17	.	TRBV7-8	TRBJ1-5	.	TGTGCCAGCAGCTTAGAGCGGCCGTCGGGGAGCAATCAGCCCCAGCATTTT	CASSLERPSGSNQPQHF
12	few	TRBV12-3/TRBV12-4	TRBJ1-6	.	TGTGCCAGCAGCCTAATGACAGCACCCCTCCACTTT	CASSLMTAPLHF
17	.	TRBV15	TRBJ2-1	TRBD2	TGTGCCACCAGCAGATGGAGACTAGCGGACTCCTACAATGAGCAGTTCTTC	CATSRWRLADSYNEQFF
15	.	TRBV28	TRBJ1-4	TRBD1	TGTGCCAGCAGTTTTGTCAGACAGGGAGGTGAAAAACTGTTTTTT	CASSFVRQGGEKLFF
15	.	TRBV7-8	TRBJ2-1	TRBD2	TGTGCCAGCAGCAGAGAGACTAGCGGGACCATTGAGCAGTTCTTC	CASSRETSGTIEQFF
16	.	TRBV7-3	TRBJ2-1	TRBD2	TGTGCCAGCAGCTTAGTTATGACTAGCGGGAGCGGTGAGCAGTTCTTC	CASSLVMTSGSGEQFF
13	once	TRBV20-1	TRBJ2-1	.	TGCAGTGCTGGGTGGATCTCCTACAATGAGCAGTTCTTC	CSAGWISYNEQFF
14	.	TRBV18	TRBJ1-4	TRBD1	TGTGCCAGCTCACCGTCGAGACAGGGAGACAGACTGTTTTTT	CASSPSRQGDRLFF
17	.	TRBV6-5	TRBJ2-7	TRBD2	TGTGCCAGCAGTTCCGGGACTAGCGGAGCTAGTACGGGAGAGCAGTACTTC	CASSSGTSGASTGEQYF
18	few	TRBV12-3/TRBV12-4	TRBJ2-3	.	TGTGCCAGCAGTTTAATTTTCGGGGCGACAGTGAGCACAGATACGCAGTATTTT	CASSLIFGATVSTDTQYF
14	.	TRBV10-3	TRBJ2-7	TRBD2	TGTGCCACGAAAGCGGGAGCAGGTTCCGACGAGCAGTACTTC	CATKAGAGSDEQYF
16	.	TRBV20-1	TRBJ1-1	.	TGCAGTGCCCCTAGGTCGGGGGCCGGGGGTCCTAATGAAGCTTTCTTT	CSAPRSGAGGPNEAFF
11	.	TRBV10-3	TRBJ2-7	.	TGTGCCATCGGGTATGCCGACGAGCAGTACTTC	CAIGYADEQYF
15	.	TRBV4-1	TRBJ2-7	TRBD2	TGCGCCAGCAGCCAAGTGCCGGCGGGGGCCTACGAGCAGTACTTC	CASSQVPAGAYEQYF
15	.	TRBV18	TRBJ2-3	.	TGTGCCAGCTCACCAAGTGCAGGGATGATAGATACGCAGTATTTT	CASSPSAGMIDTQYF
13	few	TRBV20-1	TRBJ2-7	.	TGCAGTGCTAGGACGCACTTCGGCTACGAGCAGTACTTC	CSARTHFGYEQYF
16	.	TRBV7-9	TRBJ2-7	TRBD1	TGTGCCAGCAGCTTATTAGGACAGGGCAATCGATACGAGCAGTACTTC	CASSLLGQGNRYEQYF
14	.	TRBV9	TRBJ2-1	.	TGTGCCAGCAGCTTATTCCCAGGGACCAATGAGCAGTTCTTC	CASSLFPGTNEQFF
15	.	TRBV28	TRBJ2-1	.	TGTGCCAGCAGTTCCGATGGGGCAGGAGACAATGAGCAGTTCTTC	CASSSDGAGDNEQFF
19	.	TRBV10-1	TRBJ2-5	TRBD2	TGCGCCAGCAGTGAGCCCGGACTAGCGGGGGTACCAAGTGAGGAGACCCAGTACTTC	CASSEPGLAGVPSEETQYF
14	few	TRBV3-1	TRBJ2-7	TRBD2	TGTGCCACTTCGCCTGGCGGGGGGTTCTGGGAGCAGTACTTC	CATSPGGGFWEQYF
14	few	TRBV28	TRBJ2-7	.	TGTGCCAGCAGCCAAACGGGAGATCACTACGAGCAGTACTTC	CASSQTGDHYEQYF
16	few	TRBV7-2	TRBJ2-4	.	TGTGCCAGCAGCGAACCGGGGTGGGGGGCCAAAAACATTCAGTACTTC	CASSEPGWGAKNIQYF
15	.	TRBV7-2	TRBJ2-5	.	TGTGCCAGCAGTCGCATCACAGAGTACCAAGAGACCCAGTACTTC	CASSRITEYQETQYF
12	once	TRBV20-1	TRBJ1-4	.	TGCAGTACTAGACGGGCCGGGGAAAAACTGTTTTTT	CSTRRAGEKLFF
15	.	TRBV4-1	TRBJ1-6	.	TGCGCCAGCAGCCGACCGGACAGTAATAATTCACCCCTCCACTTT	CASSRPDSNNSPLHF
20	.	TRBV7-8	TRBJ1-5	TRBD1	TGTGCCAGCAGCTCGATAGATGACAGGGGACCGTTATTGAGCAATCAGCCCCAGCATTTT	CASSSIDDRGPLLSNQPQHF
12	.	TRBV11-2	TRBJ2-7	.	TGTGCCAGCAGCTTAGATCCCCACGAGCAGTACTTC	CASSLDPHEQYF
12	.	TRBV12-3/TRBV12-4	TRBJ1-1	.	TGTGCCAGCAGTTTGACCGGGTATGAAGCTTTCTTT	CASSLTGYEAFF
14	.	TRBV4-2	TRBJ1-5	.	TGTGCCAGCAGCCAAGAGGTGGAGGGTCAGCCCCAGCATTTT	CASSQEVEGQPQHF
15	.	TRBV5-1	TRBJ2-1	.	TGCGCCAGCAGCCCGTTACAGGGACCCCTCGATGAGCAGTTCTTC	CASSPLQGPLDEQFF
14	.	TRBV12-3/TRBV12-4	TRBJ1-2	.	TGTGCCAGCACCCACTCGACGGAGAACTATGGCTACACCTTC	CASTHSTENYGYTF
18	.	TRBV3-1	TRBJ2-7	.	TGTGCCAGCAGCCAAGACTGGATAGGGGGAGCGGGCCCCTACGAGCAGTACTTC	CASSQDWIGGAGPYEQYF
17	.	TRBV11-2	TRBJ2-7	.	TGTGCCAGCAGCTTATCCCCACCGACGGACGGGTCCTACGAGCAGTACTTC	CASSLSPPTDGSYEQYF
15	few	TRBV27	TRBJ2-1	TRBD2	TGTGCCAGCAGCGTGCTAGCGGAAACATACAATGAGCAGTTCTTC	CASSVLAETYNEQFF